These T cell receptor beta chains were read from a single sample in a study of blood T cells in healthy people across ages. TCRdb redid the calling of the 5' RACE reads with MiXCR, one entry per CDR3 protein. This sample has some 800,000 distinct CDR3 sequences, with around 25% found just once. The same data also contributed to another study, on T cells of mothers and their children.

The sample was blood. The receptors were gathered from a boy aged 10-17 years in good health. Both conserved end residues are part of each CDR3. Each record gives: V gene, J gene, D gene, clone size, CDR3 DNA, CDR3 protein. A D gene is named only where the DNA matches it firmly. Only part of the rows carry a size: once, few, many, or a class if the clone is expanded.

V gene: TRBV5-1
J gene: TRBJ2-7
D gene: TRBD2
clone size: few
CDR3 DNA: TGCGCCAGCAGCTTCCTCGGGGGGCTAGCGGGAGGGCCCCAGTACGAGCAGTACTTC
CDR3 protein: CASSFLGGLAGGPQYEQYF

V gene: TRBV6-1
J gene: TRBJ2-7
D gene: TRBD2
clone size: NA
CDR3 DNA: TGTGCCAGCAGACTGAGCGGGACCAACTACGAGCAGTACTTC
CDR3 protein: CASRLSGTNYEQYF

V gene: TRBV5-1
J gene: TRBJ2-3
D gene: NA
clone size: few
CDR3 DNA: TGCGCCAGCAGTTTCCCAGAGGCCCAAACGCAGTATTTT
CDR3 protein: CASSFPEAQTQYF

V gene: TRBV10-3
J gene: TRBJ2-3
D gene: NA
clone size: NA
CDR3 DNA: TGTGCCATCAGTGCCGGAGGGCAGCGGGTAGATACGCAGTATTTT
CDR3 protein: CAISAGGQRVDTQYF

V gene: TRBV25-1
J gene: TRBJ2-7
D gene: NA
clone size: NA
CDR3 DNA: TGTGCCAGCAGTGAACTCGCAGGAGGCGGAAAGCGGAACGAGCAGTACTTC
CDR3 protein: CASSELAGGGKRNEQYF

V gene: TRBV6-5
J gene: TRBJ2-2
D gene: TRBD2
clone size: NA
CDR3 DNA: TGTGCCAGCACCCCACTAGCGGGAGGTCCCGGGGAGCTGTTTTTT
CDR3 protein: CASTPLAGGPGELFF

V gene: TRBV29-1
J gene: TRBJ2-4
D gene: NA
clone size: NA
CDR3 DNA: TGCAGCGTTCAAGCGGTAACCTTAGCCAAAAACATTCAGTACTTC
CDR3 protein: CSVQAVTLAKNIQYF

V gene: TRBV20-1
J gene: TRBJ2-7
D gene: TRBD2
clone size: NA
CDR3 DNA: TGCAGTGCTGGGGAGGGACCAAGGCCCTACGAGCAGTACTTC
CDR3 protein: CSAGEGPRPYEQYF

V gene: TRBV15
J gene: TRBJ1-4
D gene: TRBD1
clone size: NA
CDR3 DNA: TGTGCCACCAGTCGGGGGACAGGTTTCGAAAAACTGTTTTTT
CDR3 protein: CATSRGTGFEKLFF

V gene: TRBV14
J gene: TRBJ2-1
D gene: TRBD2
clone size: once
CDR3 DNA: TGTGCCAGCAGCCCGCCGGGACTAGCGGGAGAGGAGCAGTTCTTC
CDR3 protein: CASSPPGLAGEEQFF

V gene: TRBV20-1
J gene: TRBJ1-5
D gene: NA
clone size: few
CDR3 DNA: TGCAGTGCTAGACAAGCCCGAGGACAAGTAAATCAGCCCCAGCATTTT
CDR3 protein: CSARQARGQVNQPQHF

V gene: TRBV11-2
J gene: TRBJ1-1
D gene: NA
clone size: few
CDR3 DNA: TGTGCCAGCAGCCCGCGCTCGGGATTGAACACTGAAGCTTTCTTT
CDR3 protein: CASSPRSGLNTEAFF

V gene: TRBV6-5
J gene: TRBJ1-6
D gene: NA
clone size: NA
CDR3 DNA: TGTGCCAGCAGCCTCTGGGCAGAGGTCTATAATTCACCCCTCCACTTT
CDR3 protein: CASSLWAEVYNSPLHF

V gene: TRBV4-3
J gene: TRBJ2-5
D gene: TRBD1
clone size: many
CDR3 DNA: TGCGCCAGCAGCCCTGGACAGGGTCCCTCGGAGACCCAGTACTTC
CDR3 protein: CASSPGQGPSETQYF

V gene: TRBV5-1
J gene: TRBJ2-1
D gene: NA
clone size: NA
CDR3 DNA: TGCGCCAGCAGCTTGGAAGGTTGGGGAAAGCAGTTCTTC
CDR3 protein: CASSLEGWGKQFF

V gene: TRBV28
J gene: TRBJ2-4
D gene: TRBD2
clone size: NA
CDR3 DNA: TGTGCCAGCAGTCGAATAGCGGGAGCTCCTATTCAGTACTTC
CDR3 protein: CASSRIAGAPIQYF

V gene: TRBV7-2
J gene: TRBJ1-1
D gene: NA
clone size: few
CDR3 DNA: TGTGCCAGCAGCGTAGGGGGTTTGCACACTGAAGCTTTCTTT
CDR3 protein: CASSVGGLHTEAFF

V gene: TRBV29-1
J gene: TRBJ2-1
D gene: TRBD2
clone size: NA
CDR3 DNA: TGCAGCGTACTAGCGGGGACAAGCTCCTACAATGAGCAGTTCTTC
CDR3 protein: CSVLAGTSSYNEQFF

V gene: TRBV6-5
J gene: TRBJ2-1
D gene: NA
clone size: few
CDR3 DNA: TGTGCCAGCACCCAGGGAGGGGGCTACAATGAGCAGTTCTTC
CDR3 protein: CASTQGGGYNEQFF

V gene: TRBV4-1
J gene: TRBJ2-3
D gene: NA
clone size: few
CDR3 DNA: TGCGCCAGCAGCCCCAAATGGGACAGGCTGCTAGCGGGTAGTACAGATACGCAGTATTTT
CDR3 protein: CASSPKWDRLLAGSTDTQYF

V gene: TRBV10-2
J gene: TRBJ2-2
D gene: NA
clone size: NA
CDR3 DNA: TGCGCCAGCAGTGCACTAGAGGCGAACACCGGGGAGCTGTTTTTT
CDR3 protein: CASSALEANTGELFF

V gene: TRBV12-3/TRBV12-4
J gene: TRBJ2-7
D gene: NA
clone size: few
CDR3 DNA: TGTGCCAGCACTACAGGGCCTAGGTACGAGCAGTACTTC
CDR3 protein: CASTTGPRYEQYF

V gene: TRBV29-1
J gene: TRBJ2-7
D gene: TRBD2
clone size: NA
CDR3 DNA: TGCAGCGTCGTTACTAGCGTCACCTACGAGCAGTACTTC
CDR3 protein: CSVVTSVTYEQYF

V gene: TRBV14
J gene: TRBJ2-3
D gene: TRBD1
clone size: once
CDR3 DNA: TGTGCCAGCAGCCATAAGACAGGGACGCGGACAGATACGCAGTATTTT
CDR3 protein: CASSHKTGTRTDTQYF

V gene: TRBV5-6
J gene: TRBJ2-5
D gene: NA
clone size: few
CDR3 DNA: TGTGCCAGCAGCTTTCCCGGGCCGGCAGGCCAGTACTTC
CDR3 protein: CASSFPGPAGQYF

V gene: TRBV12-3/TRBV12-4
J gene: TRBJ1-5
D gene: TRBD1
clone size: few
CDR3 DNA: TGTGCCAGCAGTCTCGGTACAGGGGCGGGTCAGCCCCAGCATTTT
CDR3 protein: CASSLGTGAGQPQHF

V gene: TRBV2
J gene: TRBJ2-2
D gene: TRBD2
clone size: NA
CDR3 DNA: TGTGCCAGCAGTGAAGTGTTAGCGGGGACCGGGGAGCTGTTTTTT
CDR3 protein: CASSEVLAGTGELFF

V gene: TRBV7-2
J gene: TRBJ2-2
D gene: NA
clone size: NA
CDR3 DNA: TGTGCCAGCAGCTTACCAGTCGGGTACAGGGTGGCCGGGGAGCTGTTTTTT
CDR3 protein: CASSLPVGYRVAGELFF

V gene: TRBV20-1
J gene: TRBJ1-4
D gene: TRBD1
clone size: NA
CDR3 DNA: TGCAGTGCTAGAGGGACAGGCGGTGAAAAACTGTTTTTT
CDR3 protein: CSARGTGGEKLFF

V gene: TRBV4-2
J gene: TRBJ1-2
D gene: NA
clone size: NA
CDR3 DNA: TGTGCCAGCAGCCAAGATAATGCGGGGGCCCCACTATTCTATGGCTACACCTTC
CDR3 protein: CASSQDNAGAPLFYGYTF

V gene: TRBV5-1
J gene: TRBJ2-3
D gene: TRBD1
clone size: once
CDR3 DNA: TGCGCCAGCAGCTACCGGGACAGCGAGAGCACAGATACGCAGTATTTT
CDR3 protein: CASSYRDSESTDTQYF

V gene: TRBV9
J gene: TRBJ1-2
D gene: NA
clone size: NA
CDR3 DNA: TGTGCCAGCAGCCGCAGCGAGGGAGGCTACACCTTC
CDR3 protein: CASSRSEGGYTF

V gene: TRBV4-3
J gene: TRBJ1-6
D gene: NA
clone size: few
CDR3 DNA: TGCGCCAGCAGTCAAGACCCGGGCTATTCACCCCTCCACTTT
CDR3 protein: CASSQDPGYSPLHF

V gene: TRBV28
J gene: TRBJ2-5
D gene: NA
clone size: few
CDR3 DNA: TGTGCCAGCAGTTCCTCCCCGCGGGGCGGAGAGACCCAGTACTTC
CDR3 protein: CASSSSPRGGETQYF

V gene: TRBV6-2/TRBV6-3
J gene: TRBJ2-7
D gene: NA
clone size: NA
CDR3 DNA: TGTGCCAGCAGGGACGCCGGGAACATCGAGCAGTACTTC
CDR3 protein: CASRDAGNIEQYF

V gene: TRBV29-1
J gene: TRBJ2-5
D gene: TRBD2
clone size: NA
CDR3 DNA: TGCAGCGTTAGCGGGAGCGTTGGAGAGACCCAGTACTTC
CDR3 protein: CSVSGSVGETQYF

V gene: TRBV5-4
J gene: TRBJ2-2
D gene: TRBD2
clone size: NA
CDR3 DNA: TGTGCCAGCAGCCGAACTAGCGGTATGAACACCGGGGAGCTGTTTTTT
CDR3 protein: CASSRTSGMNTGELFF

V gene: TRBV25-1
J gene: TRBJ1-1
D gene: TRBD1
clone size: few
CDR3 DNA: TGTGCCAGCAGCGTCCAGGGGGCCACTGAAGCTTTCTTT
CDR3 protein: CASSVQGATEAFF

V gene: TRBV12-3/TRBV12-4
J gene: TRBJ2-3
D gene: NA
clone size: few
CDR3 DNA: TGTGCCAGCAGTTTTAAAGATACGCAGTATTTT
CDR3 protein: CASSFKDTQYF

V gene: TRBV25-1
J gene: TRBJ2-3
D gene: NA
clone size: few
CDR3 DNA: TGTGCCAGCAGTGCCCTGTCCACAGATACGCAGTATTTT
CDR3 protein: CASSALSTDTQYF

V gene: TRBV20-1
J gene: TRBJ1-2
D gene: NA
clone size: NA
CDR3 DNA: TGCAGTGCTAGAGATAGGACAGTCTATGGCTACACCTTC
CDR3 protein: CSARDRTVYGYTF

V gene: TRBV4-1
J gene: TRBJ2-1
D gene: NA
clone size: NA
CDR3 DNA: TGCGCCAGCAGCCAACGGGGGAATGAGCAGTTCTTC
CDR3 protein: CASSQRGNEQFF

V gene: TRBV25-1
J gene: TRBJ2-5
D gene: NA
clone size: NA
CDR3 DNA: TGTGCCAGCAGTGAATTGGCTAGCGAAGTTGAGACCCAGTACTTC
CDR3 protein: CASSELASEVETQYF

V gene: TRBV28
J gene: TRBJ2-7
D gene: NA
clone size: few
CDR3 DNA: TGTGCCAGCAGCCACCAAGGGACAAACTCCTACGAGCAGTACTTC
CDR3 protein: CASSHQGTNSYEQYF

V gene: TRBV5-5
J gene: TRBJ2-5
D gene: NA
clone size: few
CDR3 DNA: TGTGCCAGCGTTTTCAGGGAGGAAGAGACCCAGTACTTC
CDR3 protein: CASVFREEETQYF

V gene: TRBV6-2/TRBV6-3
J gene: TRBJ2-2
D gene: TRBD2
clone size: few
CDR3 DNA: TGTGCCAGCACCCACCGGGGGGTGAGGGCTAACACCGGGGAGCTGTTTTTT
CDR3 protein: CASTHRGVRANTGELFF

V gene: TRBV25-1
J gene: TRBJ1-2
D gene: NA
clone size: NA
CDR3 DNA: TGTGCCAGCAGTGAGCCCGTCTATGGCTACACCTTC
CDR3 protein: CASSEPVYGYTF

V gene: TRBV9
J gene: TRBJ1-2
D gene: NA
clone size: few
CDR3 DNA: TGTGCCAGCAGCGGGCTCAGGGATGGCTACACCTTC
CDR3 protein: CASSGLRDGYTF

V gene: TRBV6-2/TRBV6-3
J gene: TRBJ1-2
D gene: NA
clone size: NA
CDR3 DNA: TGTGCCAGCACCCAGGGACAAAGGGTTGGCTACACCTTC
CDR3 protein: CASTQGQRVGYTF

V gene: TRBV6-2/TRBV6-3
J gene: TRBJ1-6
D gene: TRBD1
clone size: NA
CDR3 DNA: TGTGCCAGCAAACCCCCAGGGGGCCTTTACCCCCTCCACTTT
CDR3 protein: CASKPPGGLYPLHF

V gene: TRBV12-3/TRBV12-4
J gene: TRBJ2-2
D gene: NA
clone size: few
CDR3 DNA: TGTGCCAGCAGTTTAGCTAGGGGGATGAACACCGGGCAGCTGTTTTTT
CDR3 protein: CASSLARGMNTGQLFF

V gene: TRBV7-9
J gene: TRBJ2-1
D gene: NA
clone size: few
CDR3 DNA: TGTGCCAGCAGCTCCCAAACCCGCGGGGACCCGGGGACCTACAATGAGCAGTTCTTC
CDR3 protein: CASSSQTRGDPGTYNEQFF

V gene: TRBV20-1
J gene: TRBJ2-1
D gene: NA
clone size: NA
CDR3 DNA: TGCAGTGCTAGAGAAAGGCTAGCAACTTACAATGAGCAGTTCTTC
CDR3 protein: CSARERLATYNEQFF